Below are 16 T cell receptor beta chains sequenced from a single sample in a study of shared clonotypes between healthy human individuals. Naive-designated CD8 cells lacked CD45RO, were positively enriched for CCR7, and omitted terminally differentiated effector memory CD45RA+ cells. Sequenced by immunoSEQ multiplex PCR; TCRdb stores in-frame clones only, minus some. This sample has just over 2,000,000 clones, with about 95% found just once. The sequencing input was naive CD8+ T cells sorted from blood. The receptor source for this set is a man aged 18-30 years in good health.

This chain connects TRBV7-9 to TRBJ2-5; weak D call: TRBD1 (6 bases). Germline CDR1 and CDR2: SEHNR and FQNEAQ (reference sequence). V was pared by 8 bases and J by 1 base, with 11 bases between. CDR3 length: 13 amino acids. DNA for the CDR3: TGTGCCAGCGATCAGGGGTTCCAAGAGACCCAGTACTTC. It specifies CASDQGFQETQYF.

The chain has TRBV11-2 and TRBJ2-7; D is possibly TRBD1 (5 bases). V was trimmed by 5 bases and J by 3 bases, leaving 14 bases between them. In germline, CDR1 is SGHAT, CDR2 FQNNGV. The CDR3 sequence is 14 residues long. CDR3 sequence reads: CASSPYTGNYEQYF. CDR3 nucleotides: TGTGCCAGCAGCCCCTACACAGGAAACTACGAGCAGTACTTC.

This rearrangement joins TRBV27 to TRBJ2-7, with D perhaps matching TRBD2 (5 bases). The V and J ends lost 8 bases and 5 bases respectively, with 16 bases between them. Germline values: CDR1 MNHEY, CDR2 SMNVEV (reference sequence). The CDR3 is made up of 13 amino acids. The CDR3 loop is CASRVLAGDEQYF. The CDR3 DNA follows: TGTGCCAGCCGAGTTTTGGCGGGCGACGAGCAGTACTTC.

This chain connects TRBV4-1 to TRBJ2-2; maybe TRBD1 (6 bases). The V end was cut by 0 bases, the J end by 0 bases, with 14 bases between. The V gene's germline CDR1 is MGHRA and CDR2 YSYEKL. This CDR3 comprises 18 residues. CDR3 in amino acids: CASSQEQIGQSNTGELFF. The CDR3 region has the DNA TGCGCCAGCAGCCAAGAACAAATCGGACAGTCGAACACCGGGGAGCTGTTTTTT.

The rearrangement joins TRBV7-8 to TRBJ2-3; D is unclear. The CDR3 runs to 19 residues. Trimming took 6 bases from V and 1 from J, leaving 26 bases between them. The germline CDR1 and CDR2 sequences are SGHVS and FQNEAQ. CDR3 in amino acids: CASSINLAGLAPGTDTQYF. The CDR3 DNA reads as TGTGCCAGCAGTATAAACTTAGCCGGTTTAGCCCCCGGCACAGATACGCAGTATTTT.

In nucleotides, the CDR3 is TGTGCCTGGAGTGTTACCGGAATGAACACTGAAGCTTTCTTT. This gives the protein CAWSVTGMNTEAFF. The genes are TRBV30 and TRBJ1-1; D unresolved. Trimming stripped 0 bases from V and 0 bases from J, with 8 bases between. The CDR3 has 14 amino acids. From germline, CDR1 is GTSNPN and CDR2 SVGIG (reference sequence).

The CDR3: CASSHKGGEQFF. DNA of the CDR3: TGCGCCAGCAGCCATAAGGGGGGTGAGCAGTTCTTC. This sequence joins TRBV4-1 and TRBJ2-1; D may match TRBD1 or TRBD2 (6 bases each). The germline CDR1 and CDR2 sequences are MGHRA and YSYEKL. V lost 3 bases and J lost 9, with 9 bases in between. This CDR3 is built from 12 residues.

The rearrangement uses TRBV6-5 and TRBJ1-2; D perhaps matches TRBD1 (5 bases). V lost 0 bases and J lost 2, with 13 bases in between. The CDR3 contains 16 residues. Germline V gene lookup returns CDR1 MNHEY and CDR2 SVGAGI. The CDR3 protein is CASSYSSTGTNYGYTF. CDR3 nucleotides: TGTGCCAGCAGTTACTCGAGTACTGGGACGAACTATGGCTACACCTTC.

The chain is built from TRBV7-9 and TRBJ1-2; tentative D call: TRBD1 (6 bases). V lost 1 base, J lost 4 bases, and 16 bases lay in between. Germline V gene data show CDR1 as SEHNR and CDR2 as FQNEAQ (reference sequence). This CDR3 has 16 amino acids. CDR3 sequence reads: CASSLGGAGGAYGYTF. In DNA, the CDR3 is TGTGCCAGCAGCTTAGGGGGGGCAGGAGGAGCCTATGGCTACACCTTC.

The chain uses TRBV10-1 and TRBJ2-3, with 9 bases identical to TRBD2. CDR3 length: 17 residues. Per germline, CDR1 WNHNN and CDR2 SYGVQD (reference sequence). With 1 base clipped from V and 5 bases from J, the junction kept 10 bases outside the gene matches. The CDR3 sequence: CASSELLAGGPGDTQYF. In DNA form, the CDR3 reads TGCGCCAGCAGTGAGTTGCTTGCGGGAGGGCCTGGAGATACGCAGTATTTT.

This chain uses TRBV14 with TRBJ2-2, with a possible D match to TRBD1 (6 bases). The CDR3 is 16 amino acids. CDR1 and CDR2 (germline): SGHDN, FVKESK. V lost 1 base, J lost 0 bases, and 9 bases lay in between. Written as DNA, the CDR3 is TGTGCCAGCAGCCAAGTAACAGGGACGAACACCGGGGAGCTGTTTTTT. This sequence encodes CASSQVTGTNTGELFF.

This clone was picked up one time. The chain combines TRBV19 with TRBJ1-3, with TRBD1 matching over 9 bases. V lost 5 bases and J lost 4; bases outside the gene matches: 9. There are 16 residues in the CDR3. Germline loops: CDR1 LNHDA, CDR2 SQIVND (reference sequence). The CDR3 coding sequence is TGTGCCAGTAGTTCTCCGGGACAGGGAACCGGAAACACCATATATTTT. Amino acid sequence: CASSSPGQGTGNTIYF.

The chain combines TRBV13 with TRBJ2-5, with D uncertain. V gave up 4 bases and J gave up 4 bases, with 7 bases separating them. The CDR3 runs 12 residues. In germline, CDR1 is PRHDT, CDR2 FYEKMQ (reference sequence). Here the CDR3 reads CASSSAPETQYF. DNA of the CDR3: TGTGCCAGCAGCTCCGCCCCAGAGACCCAGTACTTC.

This chain joins TRBV5-4 and TRBJ2-3; perhaps TRBD2 as D (6 bases). V lost 4 bases, J lost 2 bases, and 14 bases lay in between. CDR1 SGHNT and CDR2 YYREEE come from the germline V gene (reference sequence). CDR3 length: 15 amino acids. CDR3 protein: CASSPRGLTTDTQYF. As DNA, the CDR3 is TGTGCCAGCAGCCCTAGGGGACTTACCACAGATACGCAGTATTTT.

The V and J genes are TRBV6-5 and TRBJ2-2, with D unresolved. The CDR3 has 14 residues. Looked up from germline, CDR1 is MNHEY and CDR2 is SVGAGI. Between the trimmed V and J ends, which lost 2 bases and 10 bases, there was a span of 14 bases. The CDR3 bases are TGTGCCAGCAGTTACAGAGAGGTGGTAGCGGAGCTGTTTTTT. Protein product: CASSYREVVAELFF.

This clone was seen a single time. This same CDR3 is encoded by further DNA sequences in the sample. This chain connects TRBV11-2 to TRBJ2-3; no clear D. CDR1 and CDR2 from the germline V gene are SGHAT and FQNNGV. Deletions cut 5 bases from V and 3 bases from J, with 3 bases between. CDR3 length: 11 residues. The DNA of the CDR3 is TGTGCCAGCAGCGTAACAGATACGCAGTATTTT. Encoded protein: CASSVTDTQYF.